This T cell receptor beta chain comes out of a study of beta chain features in type 1 diabetes. Overall study results and limits: A pattern of fewer insertions and more deletions at VDJ junctions was seen in type 1 diabetes patients.

Germline CDR1 and CDR2: SGHDN and FVKESK. The CDR3 sequence is 15 residues long. V was cut by 1 base and J by 3 bases, with 10 bases left in between. Sequenced material consisted of expressed TCRB transcripts (all of the isolated RNA was reverse transcribed). The protocol was immunoSEQ multiplex PCR, while the TCRdb copy is restricted to in-frame clones and leaves out a portion. The data show around 330,000 clones, approximately 9.9% seen once. Staining for CD45RO/CCR7/CD25/CD127/CD95/CD27 allowed sorting of CD4+ naive, central memory, regulatory and stem cell-like memory cells. The authors obtained over 98% purity in all sorted populations. Details on this clone: Its antigen is still unknown.

The sequence was obtained from a woman aged 25 to 45 in good health. The chain employs TRBV14 and TRBJ2-1; D gene unclear. The sample was naive CD4+ T cells from blood. CDR3 loop: CASSQVSARYNEQFF. The CDR3 bases are TGTGCCAGCAGCCAAGTCAGCGCTCGCTACAATGAGCAGTTCTTC.